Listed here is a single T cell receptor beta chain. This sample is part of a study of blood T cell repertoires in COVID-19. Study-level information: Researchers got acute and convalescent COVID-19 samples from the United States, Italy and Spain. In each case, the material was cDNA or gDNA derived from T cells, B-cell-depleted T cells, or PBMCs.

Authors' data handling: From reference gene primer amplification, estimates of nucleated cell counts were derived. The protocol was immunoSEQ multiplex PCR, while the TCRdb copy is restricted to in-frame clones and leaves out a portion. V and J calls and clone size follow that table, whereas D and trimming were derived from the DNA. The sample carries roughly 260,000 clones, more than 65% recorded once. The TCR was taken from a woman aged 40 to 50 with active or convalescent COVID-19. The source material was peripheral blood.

The CDR3 region has the DNA TGTGCCAGCAGTTCGGGGAGGGGTGCAGATACGCAGTATTTT. It is translated as CASSSGRGADTQYF. The chain couples TRBV28 to TRBJ2-3; 7 positions match TRBD2. CDR3 length: 14 amino acids. In germline, CDR1 is MDHEN, CDR2 SYDVKM. The trim removed 4 bases at V and 4 bases at J, leaving 5 bases unmatched.